The 18 T cell receptor beta chains presented below share a single source sample, sequenced in a study of blood T cell repertoires in COVID-19. Sequenced by immunoSEQ multiplex PCR; TCRdb stores in-frame clones only, minus some. The data hold roughly 380,000 clones, with around nine tenths observed a single time. The sample was peripheral blood. The receptors originated from a woman in her sixties with COVID-19, enrolled during active disease.

V and J are TRBV7-7 and TRBJ2-5; 12 bases fit TRBD2. This CDR3 region has 18 residues. Looked up from germline, CDR1 is SSHAT and CDR2 is FNYEAQ (reference sequence). V dropped 5 bases and J dropped 9; count of bases not matched to a gene: 19. The CDR3 loop is CASSPGTGKLAGGWAQYF. The DNA for the CDR3 is TGTGCCAGCAGCCCCGGGACAGGGAAACTAGCGGGGGGTTGGGCCCAGTACTTC.

On this clone itself: Its ends do not fully match the called genes, so a read error is possible. V usage is TRBV13 and J usage is TRBJ1-4; possibly TRBD1 for D (5 bases). The germline V gene has CDR1 PRHDT and CDR2 FYEKMQ (reference sequence). The CDR3 covers 12 residues. This chain's CDR3 is CASRLGRGKLFF. The CDR3 DNA is TGTGCCAGCAGATTAGGTAGGGGAAAACTGTTTTTT.

The chain employs TRBV3-1 (or the pseudogene TRBV3-2) and TRBJ1-2; 7 bases align to TRBD1. CDR3 size: 16 residues. The V gene end was trimmed by 4 bases and the J gene end by 2 bases; junction bases not matched to a gene: 10. Per germline, CDR1 LGHDT and CDR2 YNNKEL (reference sequence). CDR3 DNA: TGTGCCAGCAGCCTAAATCCGGGACAGATCAACTATGGCTACACCTTC. This gives the protein CASSLNPGQINYGYTF.

Concerning this clone: The same CDR3 arises from other DNA sequences in this sample as well. The chain combines TRBV2 with TRBJ2-7; tentative D call: TRBD1 (5 bases). CDR1 and CDR2 from the germline V gene are SNHLY and FYNNEI. The CDR3 is made up of 12 amino acids. The V and J ends lost 6 bases and 3 bases respectively, with 9 bases between them. CDR3 DNA: TGTGCCAGCAGGACCGACAGCTACGAGCAGTACTTC. As protein: CASRTDSYEQYF.

This clone appeared a single time. The genes are TRBV6-5 and TRBJ1-2, with 7 bases lining up with TRBD1. The junction had 7 bases not matched to a gene; V was cut back by 5 bases and J by 7 bases. Germline V gene data show CDR1 as MNHEY and CDR2 as SVGAGI. The CDR3 contains 13 residues. The CDR3 bases are TGTGCCAGCAGTCCTAGACAGGGAGGTGGCTACACCTTC. Translation: CASSPRQGGGYTF.

The chain is built from TRBV5-1 and TRBJ1-5, with a tentative D call TRBD1 (5 bases). Trimming shortened V by 0 bases and J by 10 bases, and 11 bases separated the two germline ends. The CDR3 has 13 amino acids. CDR1 is SGHRS and CDR2 is YFSETQ in the germline V gene. The DNA for the CDR3 is TGCGCCAGCAGCTTGGACCCGCAGGGCCCCCAGCATTTT. It is translated as CASSLDPQGPQHF.

This sequence joins TRBV5-4 and TRBJ2-7, with 10 bases aligning to TRBD1. The CDR3 totals 16 residues. The V segment lost 4 bases and the J segment 5 bases; nucleotides outside the gene matches: 12. Germline loops: CDR1 SGHNT, CDR2 YYREEE (reference sequence). CDR3 sequence reads: CASSQRLGTGANEQYF. For the CDR3, the DNA is TGTGCCAGCAGCCAAAGACTGGGGACAGGGGCTAACGAGCAGTACTTC. The full variable domain, rest sourced from reference TRBV5-4 and TRBJ2-7, is ETGVTQSPTHLIKTRGQQVTLRCSSQSGHNTVSWYQQALGQGPQFIFQYYREEENGRGNFPPRFSGLQFPNYSSELNVNALELDDSALYLCASSQRLGTGANEQYFGPGTRLTVT.

The genes are TRBV28 and TRBJ1-5, with 8 bases identical to TRBD1. The V gene's germline CDR1 is MDHEN and CDR2 SYDVKM. V lost 10 bases and J lost 3; bases outside the gene matches: 14. The CDR3 is made up of 16 amino acids. CDR3 loop: CATGQGDNFLNQPQHF. Written as DNA, the CDR3 is TGTGCCACAGGACAGGGCGACAATTTTCTCAATCAGCCCCAGCATTTT.

The rearrangement joins TRBV7-9 to TRBJ1-2, with 7 bases aligning to TRBD1. J lost 8 bases, V lost 7 bases, and 7 bases had no gene match. CDR3 size: 12 residues. Germline V lookup: CDR1 SEHNR, CDR2 FQNEAQ (reference sequence). This CDR3 reads CASNNRGLGYTF. CDR3 bases: TGTGCCAGCAACAATAGGGGGCTCGGCTACACCTTC. The full variable domain, with the rest looked up from reference TRBV7-9 and TRBJ1-2, is DTGVSQNPRHKITKRGQNVTFRCDPISEHNRLYWYRQTLGQGPEFLTYFQNEAQLEKSRLLSDRFSAERPKGSFSTLEIQRTEQGDSAMYLCASNNRGLGYTFGSGTRLTVV.

This chain joins TRBV11-1 and TRBJ2-7; the match to TRBD2 covers 10 bases. The germline gives CDR1 SGHAT, CDR2 FQDESV (reference sequence). CDR3 size: 15 residues. The V gene end was trimmed by 5 bases and the J gene end by 3 bases; junction bases not matched to a gene: 7. CDR3 in DNA: TGTGCCAGCAGCGACCGACTAGCGGGCCTCTACGAGCAGTACTTC. The encoded protein is CASSDRLAGLYEQYF.

The genes are TRBV6-2 or TRBV6-3 and TRBJ2-3; the D gene is possibly TRBD2 (6 bases). This CDR3 is 15 amino acids long. V dropped 4 bases and J dropped 2 bases, with 13 bases sitting between them. Germline CDR1 MNHEY, CDR2 SVGEGT. This CDR3 is CASSWAGTNTDTQYF. Here the CDR3 DNA reads TGTGCCAGCAGTTGGGCGGGGACCAACACAGATACGCAGTATTTT.

V is TRBV19 and J is TRBJ2-5; the match to TRBD2 covers 8 bases. Germline V gene lookup returns CDR1 LNHDA and CDR2 SQIVND (reference sequence). V dropped 6 bases and J dropped 2; count of bases not matched to a gene: 8. The CDR3 has 15 residues. The CDR3 loop is CASSTQRGLQETQYF. In nucleotides, the CDR3 is TGTGCCAGTAGCACCCAGCGGGGGTTACAAGAGACCCAGTACTTC.

The chain carries TRBV5-1 and TRBJ2-7; 8 bases map to TRBD2. Per germline, CDR1 SGHRS and CDR2 YFSETQ. The CDR3 loop spans 15 amino acids. J lost 2 bases, V lost 0 bases, and 4 bases had no gene match. The CDR3 nucleotides are TGCGCCAGCAGCTTGGGGGCGGGGGGACCCTACGAGCAGTACTTC. Its translation is CASSLGAGGPYEQYF.

This chain uses TRBV5-1 with TRBJ1-1; D is unclear. V was pared by 4 bases and J by 1 base, with 11 bases between. The CDR3 is 14 amino acids. Looked up from germline, CDR1 is SGHRS and CDR2 is YFSETQ. The CDR3 is CASSQRRENTEAFF. The DNA of the CDR3 is TGCGCCAGCAGCCAAAGACGGGAGAACACTGAAGCTTTCTTT.

The chain uses TRBV30 and TRBJ1-1, with D possibly TRBD1 on 6 matching bases. This CDR3 comprises 12 residues. Germline CDR1 is GTSNPN and CDR2 is SVGIG (reference sequence). V shed 8 bases and J shed 4 bases, with 14 bases lying between them. CDR3 sequence: CAGQGMSTEAFF. The CDR3 nucleotides read TGTGCCGGCCAGGGGATGAGCACTGAAGCTTTCTTT.

The V call is TRBV19, the J call TRBJ1-5; 9 bases align to TRBD1. This CDR3 is 16 amino acids long. V shed 5 bases and J 7 bases; nucleotides not matched to a gene: 12. Germline V gene data show CDR1 as LNHDA and CDR2 as SQIVND (reference sequence). The CDR3 is CASSPTTGGSWQPQHF. CDR3 nucleotide sequence: TGTGCCAGTAGTCCAACGACAGGGGGGAGTTGGCAGCCCCAGCATTTT.

This chain joins TRBV6-6 and TRBJ2-7; D possibly corresponds to TRBD2 (6 bases). Germline CDR1 and CDR2: MNHNY and SVGAGI (reference sequence). V lost 6 bases to trimming and J lost 7 bases, with 13 bases between them. The CDR3 contains 12 residues. The CDR3 DNA is TGTGCCAGCAGCGACGGGCGGGGTGAGCAGTACTTC. It yields the protein CASSDGRGEQYF.

The CDR3 DNA follows: TGTGCCAGTAGTCCCCGGGGATCAAGCAATCAGCCCCAGCATTTT. It is translated as CASSPRGSSNQPQHF. This chain uses TRBV19 with TRBJ1-5; D gene uncertain. Germline V gene data show CDR1 as LNHDA and CDR2 as SQIVND (reference sequence). V gave up 5 bases and J gave up 1 base, with 12 bases separating them. The CDR3 length is 15 residues. The whole variable domain, remainder taken from reference TRBV19 and TRBJ1-5, is DGGITQSPKYLFRKEGQNVTLSCEQNLNHDAMYWYRQDPGQGLRLIYYSQIVNDFQKGDIAEGYSVSREKKESFPLTVTSAQKNPTAFYLCASSPRGSSNQPQHFGDGTRLSIL.